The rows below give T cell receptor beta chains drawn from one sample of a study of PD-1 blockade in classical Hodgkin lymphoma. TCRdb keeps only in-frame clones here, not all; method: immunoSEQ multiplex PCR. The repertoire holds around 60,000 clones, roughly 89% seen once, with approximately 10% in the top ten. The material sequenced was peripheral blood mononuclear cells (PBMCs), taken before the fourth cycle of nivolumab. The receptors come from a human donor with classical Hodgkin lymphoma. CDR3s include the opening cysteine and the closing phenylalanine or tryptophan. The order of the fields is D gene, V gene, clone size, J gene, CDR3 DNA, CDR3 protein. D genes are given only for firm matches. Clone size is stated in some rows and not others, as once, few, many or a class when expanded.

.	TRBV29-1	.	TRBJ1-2	TGCAGCGTTGAAGAGTACAGGCCCCGAGGAGCTAACTATGGCTACACCTTC	CSVEEYRPRGANYGYTF
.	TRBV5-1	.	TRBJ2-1	TGCGCCAGCAGCTTGGCCCGGCCTCCTGAGCAGTTCTTC	CASSLARPPEQFF
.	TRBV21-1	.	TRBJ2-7	TGTGCCAGCAGCAAGGCCGGGACCGCTAGCTCCTACGAGCAGTACTTC	CASSKAGTASSYEQYF
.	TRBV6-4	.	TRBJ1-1	TGTGCCAGTGGCCTCGGCCCGAACACTGAAGCTTTCTTT	CASGLGPNTEAFF
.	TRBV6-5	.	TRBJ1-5	TGTGCCAGCAGTCCACTTGGGAGCAATCAGCCCCAGCATTTT	CASSPLGSNQPQHF
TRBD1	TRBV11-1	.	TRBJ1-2	TGTGCCAGCAGCTTATGGACAGGGAAGTATGATGGCTACACCTTC	CASSLWTGKYDGYTF
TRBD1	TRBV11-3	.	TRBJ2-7	TGTGCCAGCAGCCCGGACAGGGGGCACTACGAGCAGTACTTC	CASSPDRGHYEQYF
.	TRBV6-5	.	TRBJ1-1	TGTGCCAGCCATAAACTCCGGGGAGGAAGTACTGAAGCTTTCTTT	CASHKLRGGSTEAFF
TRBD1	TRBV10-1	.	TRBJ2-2	TGCGCCAGCCAGGGGGCATCGAACACCGGGGAGCTGTTTTTT	CASQGASNTGELFF
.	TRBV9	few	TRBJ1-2	TGTGCCAGCAGCCCGGACGGCGCCTATGGCTACACCTTC	CASSPDGAYGYTF
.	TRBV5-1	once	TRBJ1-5	TGCGCCAGCAGCCCGGATAGCAATCAGCCCCAGCATTTT	CASSPDSNQPQHF
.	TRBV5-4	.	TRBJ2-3	TGTGCCAGCAGCTCTCCGCATGCAGCCCCCACAGATACGCAGTATTTT	CASSSPHAAPTDTQYF
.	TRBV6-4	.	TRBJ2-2	TGTGCCAGCAGTGGGAAAGGGGGGCCCCACTCGACCGGGGAGCTGTTTTTT	CASSGKGGPHSTGELFF
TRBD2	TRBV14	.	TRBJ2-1	TGTGCCAGCAGCCAAGATCGAGTGGCTCTAGCGGGGGACGGGAGCAATGAGCAGTTCTTC	CASSQDRVALAGDGSNEQFF
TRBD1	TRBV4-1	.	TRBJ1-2	TGCGCCAGCAGCCACCCCACAGGGGCCCCTTATGGCTACACCTTC	CASSHPTGAPYGYTF
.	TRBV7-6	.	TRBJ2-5	TGTGCCAGCAGCTTAAAACATGAGGGCACCCAGTACTTC	CASSLKHEGTQYF
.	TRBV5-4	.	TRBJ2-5	TGTGCCAGCAGCGGAGGGACAAATGAAGCGGGCCCCCGTCAGTACTTC	CASSGGTNEAGPRQYF
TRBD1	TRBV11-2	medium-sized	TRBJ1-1	TGTGCCAGCAGCTCAACGGACAGGGGCGGTGGGTTTCACACTGAAGCTTTCTTT	CASSSTDRGGGFHTEAFF
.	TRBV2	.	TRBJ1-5	TGTGCCAGCAGTGGGGACAGCAATCAGCCCCAGCATTTT	CASSGDSNQPQHF
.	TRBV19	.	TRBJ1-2	TGTGCCAGTAGTATATCTCTGGGGCGCTCCTATGGCTACACCTTC	CASSISLGRSYGYTF
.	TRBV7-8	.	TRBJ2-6	TGTGCCAGCATCCCAGGTGGGGCTGGGGCCAACGTCCTGACTTTC	CASIPGGAGANVLTF
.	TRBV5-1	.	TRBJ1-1	TGCGCCAGCAGCGCCGGGGCCTACACTGAAGCTTTCTTT	CASSAGAYTEAFF
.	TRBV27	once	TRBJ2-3	TGTGCCAGCAGTTTACCCAGGGGTGGTACGCAGTATTTT	CASSLPRGGTQYF
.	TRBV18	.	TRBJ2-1	TGTGCCAGCTCAGGTGACAGGTTGGATGAGCAGTTCTTC	CASSGDRLDEQFF
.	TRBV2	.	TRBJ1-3	TGTGCCGTCCGTAAGGGCAGGGGTGGAAACACCATATATTTT	CAVRKGRGGNTIYF
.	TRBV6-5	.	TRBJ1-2	TGTGCCAGCAGACAGACGGTTAACTATGGCTACACCTTC	CASRQTVNYGYTF
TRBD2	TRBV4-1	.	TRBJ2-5	TGCGCCAGCAGCCTCCTAGCGGGGGGCCAAGAGACCCAGTACTTC	CASSLLAGGQETQYF
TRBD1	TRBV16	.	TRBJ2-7	TGTGCCAGCAGCCAAAATGGGGGCCGGGACAGGCCATCCTACGAGCAGTACTTC	CASSQNGGRDRPSYEQYF
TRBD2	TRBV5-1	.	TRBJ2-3	TGCGCCAGCAGCTTTAGCGGGTCACCTAGCACAGATACGCAGTATTTT	CASSFSGSPSTDTQYF
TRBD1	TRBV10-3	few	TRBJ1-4	TGTGCCATCAGTGGGGGACAGATCATCGATTTT	CAISGGQIIDF
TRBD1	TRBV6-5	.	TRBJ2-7	TGTGCCAGCAGTTACTATCAGGGGGCTTTCTCCTACGAGCAGTACTTC	CASSYYQGAFSYEQYF
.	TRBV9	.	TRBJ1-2	TGTGCCAGCAGCGTAGACCCGTTTGAGGGCGGAGGGCATACAAACTATGGCTACACCTTC	CASSVDPFEGGGHTNYGYTF
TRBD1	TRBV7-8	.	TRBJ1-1	TGTGCCAGCGGAGAGACAGGGGTTCCTGAAGCTTTCTTT	CASGETGVPEAFF
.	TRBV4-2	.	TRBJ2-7	TGTGCCAGCAGCCAAGAAGGGTACCCAACCTACGAGCAGTACTTC	CASSQEGYPTYEQYF
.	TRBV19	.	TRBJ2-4	TGTGCCAGTAGTTGGGCGATAGTAGCCAAAAACATTCAGTACTTC	CASSWAIVAKNIQYF
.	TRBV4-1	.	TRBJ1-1	TGCGCCAGCAGCATGATCGGGGCTGAAGCTTTCTTT	CASSMIGAEAFF
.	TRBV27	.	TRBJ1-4	TGTGCCACCTACGGAGGGGTTGGAGAAAAACTGTTTTTT	CATYGGVGEKLFF
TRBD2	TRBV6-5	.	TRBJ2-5	TGTGCCAGCAGCGATGGGACTAGCGGGTTAGAGACCCAGTACTTC	CASSDGTSGLETQYF
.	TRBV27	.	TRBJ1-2	TGTGCCAGCAGTCCGCCGGTGGGACACGGGAGCTTAAATGGCTACACCTTC	CASSPPVGHGSLNGYTF
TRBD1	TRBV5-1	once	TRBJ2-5	TGCGCCAGCAGCTTGGCGACAGGGCTGGAGACCCAGTACTTC	CASSLATGLETQYF
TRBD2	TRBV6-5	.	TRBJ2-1	TGTGCCAGCAGTTACAAGCGGGGTGAGCAGTTCTTC	CASSYKRGEQFF
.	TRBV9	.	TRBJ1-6	TGTGCCAGCAGCGGTCAGCTTAATTCACCCCTCCACTTT	CASSGQLNSPLHF
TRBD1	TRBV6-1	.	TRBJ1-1	TGTGCCGGTAGGACAGGGATGAACACTGAAGCTTTCTTT	CAGRTGMNTEAFF
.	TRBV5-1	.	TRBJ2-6	TGCGCCAGCAGCCCTGGGACTGCCGGTAGCGTCCTGACTTTC	CASSPGTAGSVLTF